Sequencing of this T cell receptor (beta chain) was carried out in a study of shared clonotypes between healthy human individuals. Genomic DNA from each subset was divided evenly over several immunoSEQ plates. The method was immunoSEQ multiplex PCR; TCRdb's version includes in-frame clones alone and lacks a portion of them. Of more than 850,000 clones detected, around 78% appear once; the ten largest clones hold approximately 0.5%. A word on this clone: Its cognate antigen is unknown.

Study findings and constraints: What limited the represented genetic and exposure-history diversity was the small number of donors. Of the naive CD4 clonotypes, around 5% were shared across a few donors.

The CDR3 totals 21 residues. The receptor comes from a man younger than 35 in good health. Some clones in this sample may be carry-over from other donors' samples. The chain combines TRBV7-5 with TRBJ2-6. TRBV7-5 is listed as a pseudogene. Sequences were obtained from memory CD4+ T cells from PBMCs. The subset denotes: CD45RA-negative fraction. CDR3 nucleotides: TGTGTCAGAAGCTTATCGGGGGGACAGTCCTATCTGGACTCTGGGGCCAACGTCCTGACTTTC. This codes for CVRSLSGGQSYLDSGANVLTF.